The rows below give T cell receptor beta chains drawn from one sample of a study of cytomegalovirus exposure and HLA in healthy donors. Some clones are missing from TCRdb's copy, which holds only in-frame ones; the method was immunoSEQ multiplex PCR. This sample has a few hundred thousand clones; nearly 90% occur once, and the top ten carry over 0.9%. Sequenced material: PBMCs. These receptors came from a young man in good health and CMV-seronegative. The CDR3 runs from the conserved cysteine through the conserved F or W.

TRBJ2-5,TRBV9,CASSPGLETQYF
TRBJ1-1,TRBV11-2,CASSLGLGQGGHNTEAFF
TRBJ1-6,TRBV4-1,CASSQQDRENSPLHF
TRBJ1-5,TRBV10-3,CAIGTGQGNQPQHF
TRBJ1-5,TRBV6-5,CASSYSNYGSWHF
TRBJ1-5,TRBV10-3,CAISEPGTGGQPQHF
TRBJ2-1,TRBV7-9,CASSSGTGGGYEQFF
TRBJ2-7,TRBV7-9,CASSSPDRSYEQYF
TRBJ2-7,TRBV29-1,CSVVWFRDSSYEQYF
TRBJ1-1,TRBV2,CASRGRVDEAFF
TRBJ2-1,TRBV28,CASSSGAEYNEQFF
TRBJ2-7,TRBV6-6,CASNGGVTWEQYF
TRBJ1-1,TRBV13,CASSGRQGLGAFF
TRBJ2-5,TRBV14,CASSVTGMGTQYF
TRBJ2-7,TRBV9,CASSPSFSGGTYEQYF
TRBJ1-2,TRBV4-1,CASSQYFRDNYGYTF
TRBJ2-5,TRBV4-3,CASSQDPQGIEETQYF